A single sample gave rise to the 3 T cell receptor beta chains below, sequenced in a study of beta chain features in type 1 diabetes. Isolated RNA was reverse transcribed in full, so expressed TCRB transcripts were sequenced. Libraries were prepared by immunoSEQ multiplex PCR; TCRdb keeps only in-frame clonotypes and omits some of them. In the table there are roughly 610,000 clones, about a sixth of which are singletons. The sample consisted of naive CD4+ T cells from blood. All receptors come from a man aged 18 to 30 in good health.

The chain's CDR3 is CASSTTGGGTGELFF. For the CDR3, the DNA is TGTGCCAGCTCCACGACAGGGGGCGGAACCGGGGAGCTGTTTTTT. V gene TRBV18 combines with J gene TRBJ2-2, with TRBD1 identical over 10 bases. V gave up 6 bases and J gave up 5 bases; unmatched junction bases: 6. This CDR3 contains 15 residues. CDR1 KGHSH and CDR2 LQKENI come from the germline V gene.

This clone was seen more than once but under ten times. The chain combines TRBV28 with TRBJ1-2; 9 bases are shared with TRBD1. V lost 6 bases and J lost 2; bases outside the gene matches: 4. Germline V gene data show CDR1 as MDHEN and CDR2 as SYDVKM. This CDR3 has 14 residues. As DNA, the CDR3 is TGTGCCAGCAGGACCGGACAGGGGAACTATGGCTACACCTTC. This sequence encodes CASRTGQGNYGYTF.

This clone occurred a few times. CDR3 coding DNA: TGTGCCAGCAGCAAAGCAGTGACAGGGGGGGCAATGGCCCAAGAGACCCAGTACTTC. It yields the protein CASSKAVTGGAMAQETQYF. The chain uses TRBV21-1 and TRBJ2-5; TRBD1 is taken as the D call from the table, unchecked against the DNA. TRBV21-1 is shown as a pseudogene. This CDR3 has 19 amino acids.